This T cell receptor (beta chain) was retrieved from a study of Graves' ophthalmopathy and Graves' hyperthyroidism. Study findings and constraints: Ophthalmopathy progression prediction by the model yielded a sensitivity of 55% to 71% and a specificity of approximately 72%.

To note about this clonotype: What it binds is not known.

This CDR3 region has 14 residues. Germline lookup yields CDR1 SGHDT and CDR2 YYEEEE. V lost 5 bases and J lost 1, with 12 bases in between. Diagnosis relied on clinical symptoms, serum thyroxine, TRAb, thyroid ultrasound and orbital computed tomography. RNA transcripts yielded amplified TCR beta CDR3 regions. HTBI primers were employed in first-round RT-PCR, then a second-round multiplex PCR followed. MiXCR, applied by TCRdb to the multiplex PCR reads, yields one record per CDR3 protein. The sample consists of more than 550,000 distinct CDR3 sequences, roughly 41% of them appearing once. The material sequenced was peripheral blood. The rearrangement joins TRBV5-6 to TRBJ1-1, with TRBD1 as a possible D gene (5 bases). The receptor's source is an adult man with Graves' ophthalmopathy. CDR3 loop: CASSPGRPNTEAFF. The DNA for the CDR3 is TGTGCCAGCAGTCCGGGACGGCCGAACACTGAAGCTTTCTTT.